This T cell receptor (beta chain) was documented in a study of blood T cells in healthy people across ages (dated by TCRdb to the mid-2010s). Concerning the study at large: In model experiments, template switching captured roughly one uniquely barcoded TCR beta cDNA molecule for every two T cells. Age-related changes in TCR beta repertoire diversity were measured in the study by deep sequencing normalized with unique cDNA molecular identifiers. The donors were divided into four age groups: young (average 16 years), middle-aged (about 39), aged (approximately 62) and long-lived (around 87). Using the same blood draw, the study looked at two additional independent replicas of 1 million unique cDNA reads for two donors, one aged 18 to 30 and the other aged 80 or older. On the study overall, not on this receptor specifically: Observed TCR beta diversity per million T cells fell roughly linearly with age, and a significant reduction was already apparent by age approximately 40. Donor CMV infection status was unknown, potentially confounding age-related changes in expanded clonotypes. Observed TCR beta diversity correlated strongly with the percentage of naive T cells measured by flow cytometry. Compared with the aged group, the long-lived group had more naive CD4+ T cells, fewer expanded clones and increased TCR diversity, a pattern suggesting age selection. Total diversity estimates from one million sequenced T cells were considered lower bounds and underestimates. Since profiling was done on bulk unsorted PBMCs, naive and antigen-experienced compartments could not be conclusively compared.

With respect to this clonotype: Its cognate antigen has yet to be identified. Per-nucleotide qualities are absent, and no much larger clonotype sits a single base away.

The germline V gene encodes CDR1 SGHRS and CDR2 YFSETQ. From the cysteine up to the phenylalanine, the CDR3 has a length of 14 residues. Of the read, only the CDR3 DNA is kept; its 42 bases are in frame from base 1. Trimming leaves V shorter by 1 base and J shorter by 4 bases, with the junction holding 1 base beyond the gene matches. The donors were some 39 Caucasian individuals from Russia, aged roughly 6 to 100 years, who were systemically healthy. Each donor gave 8 to 10 milliliters of peripheral blood, collected into EDTA-treated Vacutainer tubes. Ficoll-Paque density-gradient centrifugation was used to isolate PBMCs, with at least 6.5 million obtained per sample. Total RNA, at least 5 micrograms per sample, was extracted from PBMCs with Trizol reagent. For every donor, flow cytometry on a PBMC aliquot measured the percentage of naive CD45RAhigh/CD27high T cells. Receptors were amplified or captured by 5' RACE. The run used an Illumina HiSeq 2500. A second PCR of roughly 7 to 12 cycles was performed with a sample-barcoded 5' primer and a J-beta primer mix. Each TCR beta cDNA molecule received a unique molecular identifier from a template-switch 5' adaptor carrying 12 random nucleotides. Each sample yielded at least 2.5 million CDR3-containing paired-end reads. First-strand cDNA was synthesized from all RNA with the Mint cDNA synthesis kit, primed by a TRBC-specific oligonucleotide. After uracil-DNA glycosylase treatment, a first 18-cycle PCR used universal primers M1SS and BC2_uni_R on all cDNA. The published analysis was carried out like this. For normalization, 1 million high-quality reads, each with a distinct molecular identifier, were randomly selected from each sample. Instead of being binned into consensus sequences, reads that shared molecular identifiers were thrown out. CDR3 identification, clonotype clustering and error correction used MiTCR with a Q25 quality threshold and the strictest error-elimination algorithm. Lower-bound total TCR beta diversity was estimated with a nonparametric unseen species model using Euler transformation. TCRdb reanalyzed the raw reads on its own, using fastp at Q25 for trimming and MiXCR for clone calling, and kept in-frame beta chains. Each entry is one CDR3 protein sequence, shown with its most common DNA and genes. TCRdb's processing, not the authors' own work, is the source of the V and J calls. The sample has roughly 700,000 distinct CDR3 sequences on record, just under 25% of them singletons. Jointly, the top ten make up more than 7.5% of the sample.

These data also formed part of another study, on T cells of mothers and their children. As that second paper reports: The donors were nine systemically healthy Caucasian individuals, made up of three mothers and their six children. cDNA synthesis consumed the entire amount of extracted RNA, loaded at around 1.5 ug RNA in each 15 ul reaction. In the second PCR, the M1S primer introduced both the sample barcodes and 2-4 random nucleotides. Over 8 million TCR beta CDR3 reads were obtained for each mother, and 2.5 million to 3 million reads were obtained for each child. Thymic selection similarly shapes TCR recombination output in related and unrelated pairs, with minor effect from inherited differences. Normalized repertoire overlap was always found to be slightly, but never significantly, higher in related mother-child pairs than in unrelated mother-child pairs. No persistent microchimeric T cell clones were detected, at a sensitivity of approximately 90 clones per million clonotypes. The study used deep NGS to compare TCR beta repertoires of mothers and children, seeking features distinguishing related mother-child pairs from unrelated individuals. Mothers averaged roughly 36 +/- 4 years of age and children averaged about 10 +/- 4 years. After adapter ligation with NEBNext reagents, the libraries were sequenced on Illumina HiSeq 2000 with 100+100 nt paired-end reads. To prevent cross-contamination, the mother and child libraries were prepared a month apart and were sequenced in separate runs. For each donor, somewhere between about 500,000 and 2,300,000 distinct TCR beta clonotypes were identified. Naive TCR beta clonotypes were estimated from low-frequency clonotypes matched to each donor's FACS-determined naive share, without sorting.

The chain uses TRBV5-1 and TRBJ2-2, with 7 middle bases fitting TRBD1. The sequencing sample was made of blood. The clonotype comes from a boy aged 10-17 years in good health. The CDR3 region reads CASSLNRGTGELFF. The nucleotides read TGCGCCAGCAGCTTGAACAGGGGCACCGGGGAGCTGTTTTTT. The reference TRBV5-1 and TRBJ2-2 proteins fill in what lies around the CDR3, so the full variable domain reads KAGVTQTPRYLIKTRGQQVTLSCSPISGHRSVSWYQQTPGQGLQFLFEYFSETQRNKGNFPGRFSGRQFSNSRSEMNVSTLELGDSALYLCASSLNRGTGELFFGEGSRLTVL.